The 15 T cell receptor beta chains below all came from one sample that was sequenced in a study of blood T cell repertoires in COVID-19. Only in-frame clones appear in the TCRdb table, and some are missing; sequencing was by immunoSEQ multiplex PCR. The table lists hundreds of thousands of clones, around 90% of them singletons. Sequenced input: peripheral blood. Every receptor here comes from a woman aged 30 to 39 with COVID-19, enrolled during active disease.

This clone was seen a handful of times. The genes are TRBV7-2 and TRBJ2-1; 8 nucleotides align to TRBD2. Germline trimming cut 1 base from V and 10 bases from J; bases unmatched to any gene: 0. Germline V gene lookup returns CDR1 SGHTA and CDR2 FQGNSA. The CDR3 contains 12 residues. CDR3 bases: TGTGCCAGCAGCTTAGGCGGGGGGGAGCAGTTCTTC. Protein product: CASSLGGGEQFF.

This sequence joins TRBV27 and TRBJ2-7, with TRBD1 matching 7 bases. The CDR3 is made up of 15 amino acids. Losses at the gene ends were 5 bases for V and 6 bases for J; bases not matched to a gene: 13. From germline, CDR1 is MNHEY and CDR2 SMNVEV (reference sequence). CDR3: CASSTRQGPIREQYV. The CDR3 DNA reads TGTGCCAGCAGTACGAGACAGGGTCCAATTCGCGAGCAGTACGTC.

The rearrangement uses TRBV9 and TRBJ2-5; D gene uncertain. Trimming took 0 bases from V and 7 from J, leaving 10 bases between them. CDR1 is SGDLS, CDR2 YYNGEE, per germline. CDR3 length equals 13 residues. CDR3 amino acids: CASSVGATATQYF. In DNA form, the CDR3 reads TGTGCCAGCAGCGTAGGGGCAACTGCGACCCAGTACTTC.

The genes are TRBV9 and TRBJ2-3, with 13 nucleotides matching TRBD2. Germline-derived CDR1 and CDR2 are SGDLS and YYNGEE. This CDR3 is 16 amino acids long. V lost 2 bases, J lost 5 bases, and 5 bases stayed unmatched. CDR3 sequence reads: CASSVGTSGNLDTQYF. CDR3 sequence (DNA): TGTGCCAGCAGCGTGGGGACTAGCGGGAACTTAGATACGCAGTATTTT.

This clone has only one observation. The chain is built from TRBV6-1 and TRBJ2-2; D is uncertain. Germline values: CDR1 MNHNS, CDR2 SASEGT. Trimming left V 4 bases short and J 6 bases short, with 18 bases between. This CDR3 is 16 amino acids long. The CDR3 loop reads CASSGNRISVAGELFF. The CDR3 coding sequence is TGTGCCAGCAGTGGAAACAGAATTTCAGTGGCCGGGGAGCTGTTTTTT.

The chain uses TRBV7-9 and TRBJ2-3; no firm D call. The V end was cut by 2 bases, the J end by 6 bases, with 3 bases between. Germline CDR1 reads SEHNR; CDR2 reads FQNEAQ (reference sequence). The CDR3 contains 11 residues. CDR3 sequence reads: CASSLTDTQYF. Written as DNA, the CDR3 is TGTGCCAGCAGCTTAACTGATACGCAGTATTTT.

The gene calls are TRBV19 and TRBJ1-2; D possibly corresponds to TRBD1 (5 bases). This CDR3 region has 16 residues. CDR1 LNHDA and CDR2 SQIVND come from the germline V gene (reference sequence). V dropped 9 bases and J dropped 8 bases, with 28 bases sitting between them. CDR3 loop: CASSKGGAAIRLGYTF. The CDR3 coding sequence is TGTGCCAGCTCTAAGGGTGGGGCAGCAATTCGGTTGGGCTACACCTTC. The full variable domain, completed using reference TRBV19 and TRBJ1-2, is DGGITQSPKYLFRKEGQNVTLSCEQNLNHDAMYWYRQDPGQGLRLIYYSQIVNDFQKGDIAEGYSVSREKKESFPLTVTSAQKNPTAFYLCASSKGGAAIRLGYTFGSGTRLTVV.

The chain couples TRBV6-5 to TRBJ1-6; possible D gene TRBD1, 6 bases. CDR1 is MNHEY and CDR2 is SVGAGI in the germline V gene. Trimming shortened V by 2 bases and J by 8 bases, and 10 bases separated the two germline ends. The CDR3 totals 14 residues. The CDR3 bases are TGTGCCAGCAGTTACAGCCAGGGGTATTCACCCCTCCACTTT. It specifies CASSYSQGYSPLHF.

The chain links TRBV15 to TRBJ1-4; D gene unclear. This CDR3 comprises 16 residues. Trimming shortened V by 1 base and J by 1 base, and 10 bases separated the two germline ends. Per germline, CDR1 LNHNV and CDR2 YYDKDF (reference sequence). As DNA, the CDR3 is TGTGCCACCAGCAGAGGGAGTCGGGGAACTAATGAAAAACTGTTTTTT. Protein product: CATSRGSRGTNEKLFF.

The genes are TRBV11-3 and TRBJ2-3; the D is unclear. The ends were cut back, 5 bases at V and 2 bases at J, with 8 bases in the middle. Germline CDR1 is SGHNT and CDR2 is YENEEA. The CDR3 covers 13 residues. The CDR3 spells CASSLPPTDTQYF. The CDR3 DNA follows: TGTGCCAGCAGCCTCCCTCCCACAGATACGCAGTATTTT.

The V gene is TRBV29-1, the J gene TRBJ2-7, with 7 bases lining up with TRBD2. Germline loops: CDR1 SQVTM, CDR2 ANQGSEA. The length of the CDR3 is 19 residues. V dropped 1 base and J dropped 6; count of bases not matched to a gene: 24. The CDR3 DNA is TGCAGCGTTGAAGGCGGGGGTAGGGAGGGTGGTGGGACGGCCGGCGAGCAGTACTTC. This translates into CSVEGGGREGGGTAGEQYF.

CDR3 in amino acids: CASSLATGAPEAFF. CDR3 DNA sequence: TGTGCCAGCAGCTTAGCTACAGGGGCCCCTGAAGCTTTCTTT. V usage is TRBV7-8 and J usage is TRBJ1-1; 7 nucleotides line up with TRBD1. Germline V gene data show CDR1 as SGHVS and CDR2 as FQNEAQ. The CDR3 has 14 residues. V shed 0 bases, J shed 6 bases, and the junction held 4 bases outside the gene matches.

This chain links TRBV11-3 with TRBJ2-3; D might be TRBD1 (6 bases). The V end was cut by 0 bases, the J end by 4 bases, with 11 bases between. The CDR3 contains 15 residues. CDR1 SGHNT and CDR2 YENEEA come from the germline V gene. CDR3 nucleotides: TGTGCCAGCAGCTTAGAGGACAGTATCCCAGATACGCAGTATTTT. Encoded protein: CASSLEDSIPDTQYF.

The chain links TRBV11-2 to TRBJ2-3; 8 bases match TRBD1. V lost 5 bases and J lost 2; bases outside the gene matches: 6. Germline V gene sequence: CDR1 SGHAT, CDR2 FQNNGV. This CDR3 region has 15 residues. This CDR3 is CASSPWTGYTDTQYF. CDR3 bases: TGTGCCAGCAGCCCCTGGACAGGGTACACAGATACGCAGTATTTT.

The chain combines TRBV19 with TRBJ1-1; D is perhaps TRBD1 (5 bases). This CDR3 comprises 13 residues. CDR1 and CDR2 from the germline V gene are LNHDA and SQIVND (reference sequence). The ends were cut back, 6 bases at V and 2 bases at J, with 10 bases in the middle. CDR3 region: CASRRQSNTEAFF. In DNA, the CDR3 is TGTGCCAGTAGGCGACAGAGTAACACTGAAGCTTTCTTT.